The 19 T cell receptor beta chains listed next were all sequenced from one sample in a study of identical twins. TCRdb fed the 5' RACE reads into MiXCR, producing one record per CDR3 protein. In the table there are fewer than 500,000 distinct CDR3 sequences, more than 20% of which are singletons. This same sample was also part of a study on T cells expressing NK-cell markers.

The sequencing sample was made of CD4+ T cells sorted from blood. The receptors were gathered from a woman aged 18-30 years in good health.

The table lists this clonotype with a few counts. The rearrangement joins TRBV20-1 to TRBJ2-3; D not resolved. Germline lookup yields CDR1 DFQATT and CDR2 SNEGSKA (reference sequence). V was pared by 7 bases and J by 10 bases, with 18 bases between. The CDR3 is 12 amino acids. The CDR3 loop is CSVSTSGPAQYF. CDR3 DNA: TGCAGTGTCTCAACCTCTGGGCCGGCGCAGTATTTT.

The chain carries TRBV11-2 and TRBJ2-2, with a possible D match to TRBD2 (6 bases). This CDR3 region has 13 residues. CDR1 SGHAT and CDR2 FQNNGV come from the germline V gene. V was trimmed by 6 bases and J by 5 bases, leaving 10 bases between them. The CDR3 here is CASRPLATGELFF. CDR3 bases: TGTGCCAGCAGGCCTCTAGCGACCGGGGAGCTGTTTTTT.

The chain combines TRBV7-8 with TRBJ1-1, with 9 bases aligning to TRBD1. Germline trimming cut 5 bases from V and 11 bases from J; bases unmatched to any gene: 9. CDR1 is SGHVS and CDR2 is FQNEAQ in the germline V gene. CDR3 size: 13 residues. CDR3 in amino acids: CASSREQGAIAFF. The CDR3 DNA follows: TGTGCCAGCAGCCGAGAACAGGGGGCAATTGCTTTCTTT.

The V and J genes are TRBV6-5 and TRBJ2-1; the match to TRBD2 covers 8 bases. The J segment lost 5 bases and the V segment lost 2 bases, leaving 8 bases of the junction unmatched. CDR1 and CDR2 from the germline V gene are MNHEY and SVGAGI. The CDR3 totals 16 residues. The CDR3, as DNA: TGTGCCAGCAGTTACGAAGGAGCGGGAGAAAACAATGAGCAGTTCTTC. This encodes CASSYEGAGENNEQFF.

The J gene is TRBJ1-5, the V gene TRBV5-1, with 9 bases matching TRBD1. This CDR3 spans 15 amino acids. Germline V gene data show CDR1 as SGHRS and CDR2 as YFSETQ. J was trimmed by 6 bases and V by 4 bases; bases with no gene match: 8. CDR3: CASSTGQGGGQPQHF. The CDR3 region has the DNA TGCGCCAGCAGCACGGGACAGGGCGGGGGTCAGCCCCAGCATTTT.

The V call is TRBV6-1, the J call TRBJ1-2; D is uncertain. Germline V CDR1 and CDR2: MNHNS, SASEGT. The CDR3 has 12 residues. The V end was cut by 0 bases, the J end by 8 bases, with 7 bases between. CDR3 DNA: TGTGCCAGCAGTGAAGCAGTAAGGGGCTACACCTTC. Its translation: CASSEAVRGYTF.

This clonotype came up a few times. V gene TRBV12-3 or TRBV12-4 combines with J gene TRBJ2-5; 9 bases map to TRBD2. The CDR3 totals 16 residues. J lost 5 bases, V lost 5 bases, and 12 bases had no gene match. The CDR3 loop reads CASSRGLAGSSETQYF. The CDR3 coding sequence is TGTGCCAGCAGTCGTGGTCTAGCGGGATCCTCTGAGACCCAGTACTTC.

This chain uses TRBV6-2 or TRBV6-3 with TRBJ2-7; 7 bases map to TRBD2. Germline CDR1 and CDR2: MNHEY and SVGEGT. This CDR3 spans 14 amino acids. V lost 4 bases to trimming and J lost 2 bases; unmatched junction nucleotides: 5. The DNA for the CDR3 is TGTGCCAGCAGTTTAAGCGGGGTCACCTACGAGCAGTACTTC. Amino acids: CASSLSGVTYEQYF.

This clonotype was observed a handful of times. V and J are TRBV5-1 and TRBJ2-1; 9 nucleotides match TRBD1. Germline CDR1 SGHRS, CDR2 YFSETQ. CDR3 length: 14 amino acids. Trimming cost V 4 bases and J 7 bases; bases outside gene matches: 6. CDR3 coding DNA: TGCGCCAGCAGCACCAGGACAGGGGCGAATGAGCAGTTCTTC. Translation gives CASSTRTGANEQFF.

The rearrangement joins TRBV5-1 to TRBJ2-7; no definite D call. The CDR3 extends over 16 amino acids. Germline V gene data show CDR1 as SGHRS and CDR2 as YFSETQ. V dropped 0 bases and J dropped 3 bases, with 16 bases sitting between them. The DNA for the CDR3 is TGCGCCAGCAGCTTGGCTCCGGAATCCGTGAACTACGAGCAGTACTTC. It encodes CASSLAPESVNYEQYF.

This clonotype was seen a handful of times. The chain uses TRBV12-3 or TRBV12-4 and TRBJ2-1; D call uncertain. V lost 2 bases and J 5 bases, leaving 10 bases between the germline ends. The CDR3 runs to 14 residues. The CDR3 region is CASSLFQSNNEQFF. DNA for the CDR3: TGTGCCAGCAGTTTATTTCAGTCGAACAATGAGCAGTTCTTC.

This clonotype was seen a few times. This chain uses TRBV20-1 with TRBJ2-1, with a tentative D call TRBD1 (6 bases). Germline V gene lookup returns CDR1 DFQATT and CDR2 SNEGSKA (reference sequence). V was cut by 6 bases and J by 9 bases, with 18 bases left in between. This CDR3 comprises 13 residues. The CDR3 DNA is TGCAGTGCCCACTGGACAGCCGCCCCTGAGCAGTTCTTC. This sequence encodes CSAHWTAAPEQFF.

This clonotype was found many times. The chain has TRBV5-1 and TRBJ2-1, with D tentatively TRBD2 (5 bases). From germline, CDR1 is SGHRS and CDR2 YFSETQ. With 0 bases removed from V and 2 bases from J, the gap between germline ends came to 9 bases. The CDR3 spans 15 residues. CDR3 residues: CASSLGFGAYNEQFF. The CDR3 region has the DNA TGCGCCAGCAGCTTGGGTTTCGGGGCCTACAATGAGCAGTTCTTC. Complete variable domain (other parts from reference TRBV5-1 and TRBJ2-1): KAGVTQTPRYLIKTRGQQVTLSCSPISGHRSVSWYQQTPGQGLQFLFEYFSETQRNKGNFPGRFSGRQFSNSRSEMNVSTLELGDSALYLCASSLGFGAYNEQFFGPGTRLTVL.

This clonotype was seen a few times. The V call is TRBV6-1, the J call TRBJ2-2; no firm D call. V was pared by 8 bases and J by 1 base, with 8 bases between. Germline V gene sequence: CDR1 MNHNS, CDR2 SASEGT. CDR3 length equals 13 residues. The CDR3 reads CASLHLNTGELFF. In DNA, the CDR3 is TGTGCCAGCCTACACCTGAACACCGGGGAGCTGTTTTTT.

V and J are TRBV11-2 and TRBJ2-1, with TRBD2 matching 10 bases. J gave up 6 bases and V 2 bases, and 4 bases lay outside the gene matches. Germline V gene lookup returns CDR1 SGHAT and CDR2 FQNNGV. CDR3 length equals 15 residues. The CDR3 region is CASSLIGTSVNEQFF. The DNA for the CDR3 is TGTGCCAGCAGCTTAATCGGGACTAGCGTCAATGAGCAGTTCTTC.

This chain connects TRBV3-1 to TRBJ1-1; 7 bases fit TRBD1. The CDR3 consists of 14 residues. After removal of 1 base from V and 4 bases from J, the junction contained 3 bases not matched to a gene. From germline, CDR1 is LGHDT and CDR2 YNNKEL (reference sequence). The CDR3 here is CASSQGQGRTEAFF. The CDR3 coding sequence is TGTGCCAGCAGCCAAGGACAGGGCCGCACTGAAGCTTTCTTT.

The chain links TRBV20-1 to TRBJ2-5; TRBD1 matches 8 bases. Germline V CDR1 and CDR2: DFQATT, SNEGSKA (reference sequence). V was pared by 6 bases and J by 1 base, with 1 base of the junction left unmatched. The CDR3 spans 12 residues. CDR3 loop: CSADRGQETQYF. The CDR3 bases are TGCAGTGCCGACAGGGGCCAAGAGACCCAGTACTTC.

The CDR3 DNA is TGTGCCATCACGGGACAGCAGGACTACGAGCAGTACTTC. Amino acid sequence: CAITGQQDYEQYF. The chain couples TRBV10-3 to TRBJ2-7; 7 positions match TRBD1. The CDR3 sequence is 13 residues long. Unmatched junction bases numbered 6, after V lost 7 bases and J lost 3 bases. Germline V gene sequence: CDR1 ENHRY, CDR2 SYGVKD.

The V and J genes are TRBV6-1 and TRBJ2-1, with D possibly being TRBD2 (5 bases). From germline, CDR1 is MNHNS and CDR2 SASEGT. V was trimmed by 7 bases and J by 7 bases, leaving 17 bases between them. The CDR3 is 14 amino acids. CDR3 in amino acids: CASTKIAPGNEQFF. CDR3 in DNA: TGTGCCAGCACAAAGATCGCCCCGGGGAATGAGCAGTTCTTC.